Listed here are 3 T cell receptor beta chains from one sample, sequenced in a study of blood T cell repertoires in COVID-19. The method was immunoSEQ multiplex PCR; TCRdb's version includes in-frame clones alone and lacks a portion of them. The sample carries 300,000 to 400,000 clones, 85% to 95% recorded once. The sample consisted of PBMCs or T cells enriched from blood (not recorded which). The receptor source for this set is a woman in her 30s who had been exposed to COVID-19.

The chain is built from TRBV7-2 and TRBJ2-3, with 11 bases that match TRBD2. The germline CDR1 and CDR2 sequences are SGHTA and FQGNSA. The ends lost 5 bases at V and 6 bases at J; junction bases unmatched: 7. There are 15 residues in the CDR3. The CDR3: CASSPLSGGEDTQYF. CDR3 nucleotides: TGTGCCAGCAGCCCACTTAGCGGGGGGGAGGATACGCAGTATTTT. Combining the CDR3 with reference TRBV7-2 and TRBJ2-3 gives the whole variable domain GAGVSQSPSNKVTEKGKDVELRCDPISGHTALYWYRQSLGQGLEFLIYFQGNSAPDKSGLPSDRFSAERTGGSVSTLTIQRTQQEDSAVYLCASSPLSGGEDTQYFGPGTRLTVL.

The CDR3 reads CASSAGVYGYTF. The CDR3 nucleotides read TGTGCCAGTAGTGCAGGGGTCTATGGCTACACCTTC. The chain is built from TRBV19 and TRBJ1-2, with D possibly TRBD1 on 6 matching bases. The CDR3 spans 12 residues. Trimming removed 5 bases from V and 4 bases from J, with 8 bases in between. Germline V CDR1 and CDR2: LNHDA, SQIVND (reference sequence).

This clone has just one count. The chain links TRBV5-1 to TRBJ1-6, with 9 nucleotides matching TRBD1. The CDR3 is 15 residues long. Germline V CDR1 and CDR2: SGHRS, YFSETQ. The V segment lost 4 bases and the J segment 9 bases; nucleotides outside the gene matches: 8. The chain's CDR3 is CASSPTPGQGSPLHF. The CDR3 DNA is TGCGCCAGCAGCCCGACCCCGGGACAGGGTTCACCCCTCCACTTT.